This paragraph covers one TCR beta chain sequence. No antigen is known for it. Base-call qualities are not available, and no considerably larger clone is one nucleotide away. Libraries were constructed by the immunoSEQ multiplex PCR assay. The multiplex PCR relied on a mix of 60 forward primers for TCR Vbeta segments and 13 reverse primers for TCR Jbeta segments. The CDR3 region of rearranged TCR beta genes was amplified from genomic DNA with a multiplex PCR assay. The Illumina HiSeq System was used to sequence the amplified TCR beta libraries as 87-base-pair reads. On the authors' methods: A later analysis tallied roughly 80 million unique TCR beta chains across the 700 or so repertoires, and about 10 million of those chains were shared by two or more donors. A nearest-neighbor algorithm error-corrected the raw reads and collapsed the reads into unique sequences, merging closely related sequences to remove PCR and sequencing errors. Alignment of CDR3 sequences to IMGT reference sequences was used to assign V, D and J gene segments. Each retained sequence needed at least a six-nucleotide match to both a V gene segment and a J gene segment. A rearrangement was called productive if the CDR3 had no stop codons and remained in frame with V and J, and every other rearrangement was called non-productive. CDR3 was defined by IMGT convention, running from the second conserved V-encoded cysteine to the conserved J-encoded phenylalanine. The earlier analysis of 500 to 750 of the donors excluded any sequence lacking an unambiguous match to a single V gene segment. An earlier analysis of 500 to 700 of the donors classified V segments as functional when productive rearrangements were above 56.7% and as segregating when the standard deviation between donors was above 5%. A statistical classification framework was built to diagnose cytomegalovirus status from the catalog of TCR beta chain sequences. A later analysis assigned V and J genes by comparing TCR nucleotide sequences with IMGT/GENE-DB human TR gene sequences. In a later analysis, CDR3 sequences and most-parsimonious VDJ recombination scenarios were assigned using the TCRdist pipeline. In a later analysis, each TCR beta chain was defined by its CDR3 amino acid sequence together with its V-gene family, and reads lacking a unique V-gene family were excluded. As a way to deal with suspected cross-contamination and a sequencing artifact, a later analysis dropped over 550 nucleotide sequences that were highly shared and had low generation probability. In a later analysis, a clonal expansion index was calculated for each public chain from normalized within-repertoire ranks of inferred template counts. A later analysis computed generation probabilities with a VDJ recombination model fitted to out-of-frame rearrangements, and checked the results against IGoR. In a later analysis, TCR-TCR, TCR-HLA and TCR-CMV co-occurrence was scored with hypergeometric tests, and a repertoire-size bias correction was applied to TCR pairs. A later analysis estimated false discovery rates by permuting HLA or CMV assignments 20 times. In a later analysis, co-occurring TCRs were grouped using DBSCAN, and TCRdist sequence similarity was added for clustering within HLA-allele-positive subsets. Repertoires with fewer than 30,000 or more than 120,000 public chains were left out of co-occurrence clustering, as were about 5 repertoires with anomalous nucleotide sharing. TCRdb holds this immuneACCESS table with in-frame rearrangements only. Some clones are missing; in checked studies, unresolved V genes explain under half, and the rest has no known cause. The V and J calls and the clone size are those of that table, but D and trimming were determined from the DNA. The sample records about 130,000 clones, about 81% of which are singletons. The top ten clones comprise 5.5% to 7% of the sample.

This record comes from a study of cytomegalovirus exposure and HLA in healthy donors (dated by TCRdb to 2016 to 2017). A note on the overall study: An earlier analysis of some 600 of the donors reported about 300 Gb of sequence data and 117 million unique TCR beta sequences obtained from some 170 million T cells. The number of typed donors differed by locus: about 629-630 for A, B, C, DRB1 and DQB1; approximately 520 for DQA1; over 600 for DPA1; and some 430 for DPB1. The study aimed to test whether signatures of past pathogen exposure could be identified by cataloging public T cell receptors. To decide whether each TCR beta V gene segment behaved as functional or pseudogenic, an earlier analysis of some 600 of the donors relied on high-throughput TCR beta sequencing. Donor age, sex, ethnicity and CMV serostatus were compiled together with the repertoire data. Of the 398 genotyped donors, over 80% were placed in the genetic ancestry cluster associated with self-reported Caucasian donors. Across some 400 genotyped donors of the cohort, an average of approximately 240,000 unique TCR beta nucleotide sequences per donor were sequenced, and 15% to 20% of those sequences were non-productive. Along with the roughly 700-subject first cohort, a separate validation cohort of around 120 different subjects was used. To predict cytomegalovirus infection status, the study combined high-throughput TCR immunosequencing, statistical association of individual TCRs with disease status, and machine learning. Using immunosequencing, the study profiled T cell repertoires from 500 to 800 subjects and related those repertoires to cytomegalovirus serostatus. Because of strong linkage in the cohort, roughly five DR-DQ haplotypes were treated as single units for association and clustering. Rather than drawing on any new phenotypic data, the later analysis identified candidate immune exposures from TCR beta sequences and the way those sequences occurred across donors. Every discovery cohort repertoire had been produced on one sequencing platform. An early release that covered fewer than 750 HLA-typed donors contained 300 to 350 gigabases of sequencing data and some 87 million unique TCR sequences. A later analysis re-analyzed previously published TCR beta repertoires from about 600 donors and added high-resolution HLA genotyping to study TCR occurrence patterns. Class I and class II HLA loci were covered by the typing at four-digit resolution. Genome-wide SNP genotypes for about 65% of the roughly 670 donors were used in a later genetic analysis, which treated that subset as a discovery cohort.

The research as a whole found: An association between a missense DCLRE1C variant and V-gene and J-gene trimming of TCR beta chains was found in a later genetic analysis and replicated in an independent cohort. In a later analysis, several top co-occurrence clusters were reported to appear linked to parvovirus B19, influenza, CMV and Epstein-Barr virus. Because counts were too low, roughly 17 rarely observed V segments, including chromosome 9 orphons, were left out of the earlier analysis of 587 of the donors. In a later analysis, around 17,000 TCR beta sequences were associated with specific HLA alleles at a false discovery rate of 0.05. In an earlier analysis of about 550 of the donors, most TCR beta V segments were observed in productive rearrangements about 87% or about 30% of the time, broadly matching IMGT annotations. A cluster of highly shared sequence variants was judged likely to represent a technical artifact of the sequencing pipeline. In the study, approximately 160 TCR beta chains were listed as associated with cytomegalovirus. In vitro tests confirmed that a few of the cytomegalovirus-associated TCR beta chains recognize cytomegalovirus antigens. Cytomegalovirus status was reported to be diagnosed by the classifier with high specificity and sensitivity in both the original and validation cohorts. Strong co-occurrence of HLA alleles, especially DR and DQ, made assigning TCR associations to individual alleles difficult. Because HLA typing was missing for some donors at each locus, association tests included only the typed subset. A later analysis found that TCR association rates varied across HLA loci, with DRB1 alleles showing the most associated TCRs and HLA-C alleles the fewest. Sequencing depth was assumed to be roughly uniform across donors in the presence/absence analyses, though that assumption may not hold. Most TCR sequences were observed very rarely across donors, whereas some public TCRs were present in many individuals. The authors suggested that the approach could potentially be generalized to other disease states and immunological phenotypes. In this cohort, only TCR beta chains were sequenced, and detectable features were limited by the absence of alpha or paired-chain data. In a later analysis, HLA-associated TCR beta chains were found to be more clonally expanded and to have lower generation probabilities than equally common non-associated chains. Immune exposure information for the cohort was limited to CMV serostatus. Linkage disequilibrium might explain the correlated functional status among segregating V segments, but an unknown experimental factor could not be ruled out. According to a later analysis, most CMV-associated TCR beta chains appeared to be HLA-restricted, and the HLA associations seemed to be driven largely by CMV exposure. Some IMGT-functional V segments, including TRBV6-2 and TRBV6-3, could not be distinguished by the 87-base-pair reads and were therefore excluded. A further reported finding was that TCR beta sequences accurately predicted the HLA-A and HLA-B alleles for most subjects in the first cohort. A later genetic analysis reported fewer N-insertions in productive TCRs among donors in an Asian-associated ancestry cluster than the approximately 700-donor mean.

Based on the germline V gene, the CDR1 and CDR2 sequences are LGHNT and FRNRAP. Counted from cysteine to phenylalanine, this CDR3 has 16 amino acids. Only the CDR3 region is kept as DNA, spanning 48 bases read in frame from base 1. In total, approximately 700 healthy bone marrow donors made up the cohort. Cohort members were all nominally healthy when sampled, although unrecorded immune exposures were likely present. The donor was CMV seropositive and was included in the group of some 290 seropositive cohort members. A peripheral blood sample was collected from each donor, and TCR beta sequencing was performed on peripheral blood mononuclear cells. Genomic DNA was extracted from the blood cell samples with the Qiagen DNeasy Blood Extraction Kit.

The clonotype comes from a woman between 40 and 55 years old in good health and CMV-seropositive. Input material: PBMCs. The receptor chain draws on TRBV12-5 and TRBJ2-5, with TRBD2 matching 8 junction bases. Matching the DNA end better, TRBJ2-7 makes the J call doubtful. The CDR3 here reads CASGLVLSSGTYEQYF. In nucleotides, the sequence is TGTGCTAGTGGTTTGGTACTGAGTAGCGGGACCTACGAGCAGTACTTC.